This T cell receptor beta chain is drawn from a study of shared T cell receptors in the human thymus. CDR3 length equals 15 residues. CDR1 and CDR2 (germline): SGHTA, FQGNSA. V gave up 2 bases and J gave up 7 bases; unmatched junction bases: 4. The data were produced by immunoSEQ multiplex PCR, yet TCRdb's version contains in-frame clones alone and is incomplete. The table records 600,000 or so clones, 70% to 90% of them present only once. This same sample was also taken into another study, of human thymus T cells. That publication notes: Apparent skewing of V and J gene usage characterized both thymic and blood repertoires.

The clonotype comes from a boy in the first two years of life with a congenital heart defect. The V call is TRBV7-2, the J call TRBJ1-6; 8 positions match TRBD1. Sequencing was carried out using thymocytes. As DNA, the CDR3 is TGTGCCAGCAGCTTAACTAGGACAGGGAATTCACCCCTCCACTTT. This gives the protein CASSLTRTGNSPLHF.